The 18 T cell receptor beta chains below all came from one sample that was sequenced in a study of tumor-infiltrating lymphocytes in primary liver carcinoma. From unsorted bulk tissue weighing roughly 17-31 mg, DNA and RNA were co-extracted. A constant-region primer served to make TCR beta cDNA from roughly 460 ng total RNA. Libraries of TCR beta came from three nested multiplex PCR rounds with slightly modified ARM-PCR. Researchers ran the first two PCR rounds for roughly 10 cycles each with TRBV1-TRBV30 forward primers and a C-beta reverse primer. TCRdb re-analysed the multiplex PCR reads in MiXCR, keeping a single row per CDR3 protein. The repertoire has 75,000 or so distinct CDR3 sequences, nearly 70% of them found once; the top ten carry 25% to 30%. The sequencing input was liver tumor tissue from sampling region 4. Subset here: tumor region T4, right-lateral pole. The source of these receptors is a middle-aged man with primary liver carcinoma and hepatitis B virus infection.

With respect to this clonotype: One end of the junction varies from germline; a read error may be responsible. The rearrangement links TRBV6-6 to TRBJ2-1; possible D gene TRBD2, 6 bases. The CDR3 is 14 amino acids. The germline V gene has CDR1 MNHNY and CDR2 SVGAGI (reference sequence). CDR3 DNA: TGTACCAGCAGTTTTTCGGGACCTAGCGATGAGCAGTTCTTC. Its translation is CTSSFSGPSDEQFF.

This clonotype was seen at least ten times. The chain has TRBV28 and TRBJ2-5; D perhaps matches TRBD1 (6 bases). Germline CDR1 MDHEN, CDR2 SYDVKM. V was pared by 3 bases and J by 5 bases, with 10 bases between. The CDR3 has 13 residues. CDR3 DNA sequence: TGTGCCAGCAGTTTTGGGGGCGGGGAGACCCAGTACTTC. This sequence encodes CASSFGGGETQYF.

Regarding this clonotype: Lacking the conserved final phenylalanine or tryptophan, this CDR3 likely reflects a read error. The rearrangement uses TRBV28 and TRBJ2-3, with D possibly TRBD1 on 6 matching bases. The CDR3 sequence is 14 residues long. Deletions cut 6 bases from V and 3 bases from J, with 13 bases between. Germline loops: CDR1 MDHEN, CDR2 SYDVKM. The CDR3 protein is CASSPQGSTDTQYS. For the CDR3, the DNA is TGTGCCAGCAGCCCCCAGGGGTCAACAGATACGCAGTATTCT.

This clonotype has a single count. The chain has TRBV12-5 and TRBJ2-2; no reliable D call. V lost 8 bases and J lost 1, with 11 bases in between. Germline lookup yields CDR1 LGHNT and CDR2 FRNRAP. CDR3 size: 14 residues. CDR3 coding DNA: TGTGCTAGTCACGGCACGGGGAACACCGGGGAGCTGTTTTTT. This sequence encodes CASHGTGNTGELFF.

This clonotype is a singleton in its sample. At one boundary the junction diverges from the germline segment, which might be a read error. The V gene is TRBV11-2, the J gene TRBJ2-3; D uncertain. Germline-derived CDR1 and CDR2 are SGHAT and FQNNGV. The CDR3 runs 14 residues. CDR3 amino acids: CAGWARKPADTQYF. As DNA, the CDR3 is TGTGCCGGATGGGCACGGAAGCCCGCAGATACACAGTATTTT.

Only a few counts were recorded for this clonotype. One end of the junction fails to match germline, which may point to a read error. This sequence joins TRBV11-2 and TRBJ2-7, with 7 bases lining up with TRBD1. This CDR3 has 12 amino acids. Germline-derived CDR1 and CDR2 are SGHAT and FQNNGV. The DNA of the CDR3 is TGCGCCAGCAGCCTGGACAGGACTCGAAGGTACTTC. This sequence encodes CASSLDRTRRYF.

Comments on this clonotype: Since no conserved phenylalanine or tryptophan closes the CDR3, a read error is the likely cause. The V and J genes are TRBV4-1 and TRBJ1-2, with D maybe TRBD1 (6 bases). This CDR3 is built from 16 residues. Germline V lookup: CDR1 MGHRA, CDR2 YSYEKL. This chain's CDR3 is CAGSSQPTGTGYGYTS. The DNA of the CDR3 is TGCGCCGGCAGCTCCCAACCGACAGGAACGGGCTATGGCTACACCTCC.

The table lists this clonotype with a count of one. A read error may explain this, as a much larger clone is one base away. The V call is TRBV2, the J call TRBJ2-3; maybe TRBD2 (5 bases). Germline V CDR1 and CDR2: SNHLY, FYNNEI. Trimming removed 6 bases at V and 4 bases at J, with 11 bases between. The CDR3 has 13 amino acids. The CDR3, as DNA: TGTGCCAGCAGCGTGAGAGCGGCAGATACGCAGTATTTT. Protein: CASSVRAADTQYF.

This clonotype was seen only once. The chain employs TRBV11-2 and TRBJ2-2, with TRBD1 matching 9 bases. CDR3 length equals 17 residues. The germline CDR1 and CDR2 sequences are SGHAT and FQNNGV. For the CDR3, the DNA is TGTGGTAGCAGCTTTGATCGGGACAGGGTCGGCACAGGGGAGCTGTTTTTT. It codes for CGSSFDRDRVGTGELFF.

This clonotype was recorded at least ten times. In DNA, the CDR3 is TGTGCCAGCAGTGAAAAACAGGCCCAGTACTTC. Amino acids: CASSEKQAQYF. The rearrangement uses TRBV2 and TRBJ2-5, with TRBD1 as a possible D gene (5 bases). Per the germline V gene, CDR1 is SNHLY and CDR2 is FYNNEI. The V end lost 2 bases, the J end lost 9 bases, and 7 bases lay between the germline ends. This CDR3 contains 11 residues.

Details on this clonotype: At one of its ends the junction is not consistent with the germline gene, which may arise from a read error. The V and J genes are TRBV12-3 or TRBV12-4 and TRBJ2-7; TRBD1 agrees at 7 bases. The CDR3 runs to 13 residues. CDR3 coding DNA: TGTGCCAGCAGGCTGGGACAGTTCTACGAGGAGTACTTC. Its protein is CASRLGQFYEEYF.

This clonotype was observed once. The CDR3 end shows no conserved phenylalanine or tryptophan, and so a read error is likely. The rearrangement uses TRBV30 and TRBJ2-3, with 7 bases that match TRBD2. The ends lost 0 bases at V and 5 bases at J; junction bases unmatched: 5. In germline, CDR1 is GTSNPN, CDR2 SVGIG (reference sequence). CDR3 length: 14 amino acids. The CDR3 region has the DNA TGTGCCTGGAGTGTTGGAGGGAGGGAAGATACGCAGTATTCT. Translation gives CAWSVGGREDTQYS.

In the case of this clonotype: An end of the junction differs from the germline gene, which may be a read error. The chain combines TRBV6-6 with TRBJ1-5; D gene ambiguous. Germline V gene data show CDR1 as MNHNY and CDR2 as SVGAGI (reference sequence). This CDR3 is 12 amino acids long. This CDR3 is CAISLTNQPQHF. The CDR3 DNA is TGTGCCATCAGTCTCACCAATCAGCCCCAGCATTTT.

Concerning this clonotype itself: A read error may produce the germline difference seen at one junction end. The chain links TRBV5-4 to TRBJ2-2; tentatively, D is TRBD2 (6 bases). Germline V gene lookup returns CDR1 SGHNT and CDR2 YYREEE (reference sequence). This CDR3 is built from 15 residues. DNA for the CDR3: TGTGCCATCAGCCCTTTTAGCGGAGGCACCGGAGAGCTGTTTTTT. It encodes CAISPFSGGTGELFF.

Concerning this clonotype itself: The junction departs from the called germline gene at one end, perhaps through a read error. The rearrangement uses TRBV4-1 and TRBJ2-2, with a possible D match to TRBD2 (6 bases). Germline assignment: CDR1 MGHRA and CDR2 YSYEKL. This CDR3 region has 13 residues. CDR3 sequence reads: CPSSQGQGGEMLF. CDR3 nucleotide sequence: TGCCCCAGCAGCCAAGGACAAGGCGGGGAGATGTTGTTT.

This clonotype came up many times. The chain couples TRBV29-1 to TRBJ2-5, with a weak D call TRBD2 (5 bases). Germline lookup yields CDR1 SQVTM and CDR2 ANQGSEA. V lost 7 bases, J lost 0 bases, and 12 bases lay in between. The CDR3 covers 13 residues. The CDR3: CSAGLSNQETQYF. The CDR3, as DNA: TGCAGCGCCGGACTTTCCAACCAAGAGACCCAGTACTTC. The entire variable domain, with the rest obtained from reference TRBV29-1 and TRBJ2-5, is as follows: SAVISQKPSRDICQRGTSLTIQCQVDSQVTMMFWYRQQPGQSLTLIATANQGSEATYESGFVIDKFPISRPNLTFSTLTVSNMSPEDSSIYLCSAGLSNQETQYFGPGTRLLVL.

This clonotype has ten or more counts. The chain joins TRBV6-5 to TRBJ2-1, with TRBD1 matching 11 bases. V lost 6 bases to trimming and J lost 9 bases; unmatched junction nucleotides: 10. The CDR3 covers 15 residues. CDR1 and CDR2 (germline): MNHEY, SVGAGI. The CDR3 sequence is CASRPGTGGVTEQFF. DNA of the CDR3: TGTGCCAGCAGGCCCGGGACAGGGGGTGTCACTGAGCAGTTCTTC.

The genes are TRBV11-2 and TRBJ2-5; D not resolved. From germline, CDR1 is SGHAT and CDR2 FQNNGV. The CDR3 is made up of 16 amino acids. The CDR3 DNA follows: TGTGTCGGCAGATCCCGTGACTGGGCCCACCAAGAGACCCAGTACTTC. Translated, it gives CVGRSRDWAHQETQYF.